This T cell receptor beta chain was found in a study of Graves' ophthalmopathy and Graves' hyperthyroidism (dated by TCRdb to 2017 to 2018). Regarding the research as a whole: Peripheral blood samples were taken at the time of initial diagnosis, before any treatment was given. TCR beta repertoire signatures were used to distinguish Graves' ophthalmopathy from Graves' hyperthyroidism and to predict progression to ophthalmopathy. In total, approximately 140 blood samples were TCR-sequenced: some 40 ophthalmopathy, some 75 hyperthyroidism and approximately 17 hyperthyroidism-to-ophthalmopathy patients. A discovery set of 95 to 100 patients (around 44 ophthalmopathy, about 58 stable hyperthyroidism) was enrolled to explore V-J signatures distinguishing ophthalmopathy from hyperthyroidism. The independent validation cohort included 18 to 20 hyperthyroidism patients plus 17 patients who later progressed from hyperthyroidism to ophthalmopathy. In roughly six hyperthyroidism patients, the T-cell repertoires found in thyroid tissue were compared with those found in blood. Following sampling, methimazole starting at 30 mg daily was administered to hyperthyroidism patients, and high-dose intravenous methylprednisolone was administered to ophthalmopathy patients. For training and testing, the 80 to 100 patients in the discovery cohort were randomly divided in a 7:3 ratio.

In this sample, this clonotype turned up many times. The antigen it binds to is not known. Per-nucleotide qualities are absent, and no much larger clonotype sits a single base away. Reading the germline V gene gives CDR1 SQVTM and CDR2 ANQGSEA. The germline ends are 15 bases apart after V is trimmed by 8 bases and J by 2 bases. From cysteine to phenylalanine, the CDR3 is 13 amino acids long. The DNA shown is the 39-base CDR3, in frame from base 1. Overall study results and their limits: No statistical method was used to predetermine the sample size, and group allocation was not hidden from the investigators. In validation, the model predicted ophthalmopathy progression with about 64% sensitivity and about 77% specificity; roughly eleven predicted patients were CT-confirmed with GO in a median of approximately six months. Among expanded thyroid clonotypes with frequency above 0.001, most also showed up in blood, which suggests that blood repertoires may reflect the thyroid immune response. In cross-validation, the 13-signature model distinguished ophthalmopathy from stable hyperthyroidism with around 90% sensitivity and about 81% specificity, while in the test set the corresponding values were about 80% and 75%.

Ophthalmopathy patients had moderately to severely active disease, Clinical Activity Score of at least 3, NOSPECS grade of at least 4, and disease duration under 3 months. Patients with other autoimmune diseases, uncontrolled infections, pregnancy or lactation were excluded. Clinical symptoms, serum thyroxine, TRAb, thyroid ultrasound and orbital computed tomography formed the basis of the diagnosis. Using Ficoll-Paque density gradient centrifugation, PBMCs were isolated from 9.5 to 10 ml of fresh peripheral blood. Total RNA was extracted using Trizol reagent, and RNA quality was checked on an Agilent 2100 Bioanalyzer. TCR beta CDR3 regions were amplified from RNA transcripts for repertoire sequencing. HTBI primers and the Qiagen OneStep RT-PCR kit were used in a first-round RT-PCR, which was followed by a second-round multiplex PCR, size selection and purification. Libraries were sequenced paired-end with 100 bp reads on an Illumina HiSeq2000. Regarding the original processing steps: SOAPnuke was used to process the reads, throwing out any read that had adapters, had uncalled bases, had a mean Phred below 15, or lacked an exact constant-primer or identifier match. High-quality paired reads were merged with COPE v1.2.5. Clonotypes were defined as unique nucleotide sequences and were aligned to IMGT TRB V, D and J references using MiTCR v1.1. The analysis was limited to V-J combinations with a frequency above 0.0001, which together covered approximately 99% of repertoires. For each V-J combination, a TCR clonal expansion and chaos score was defined as F50 clonal expansion divided by the chaos observed in the TCRdist matrix. Welch's t-statistics and random forest were used to reduce the features to some 13 V-J combinations, which were then used as input to a naive Bayes classifier. The Morisita-Horn index was used to measure how similar the thyroid and blood repertoires were. TCRdb handled the public reads itself, with Q25 trimming in fastp and clone calling in MiXCR, and kept productive beta chains. Here each entry gathers all rows of one CDR3 protein and keeps the most common genes and DNA. The V and J calls come from TCRdb's annotation, not from the publication. In this sample the table shows about 400,000 distinct CDR3 sequences, around 18% of which occur a single time. The top ten hold approximately 1.4% of the sample.

Recombination connected TRBV29-1 to TRBJ1-1, and TRBD1 may be the D gene, going by 6 matching bases. Material for sequencing was peripheral blood. The TCR originated in a woman aged 18-29 years with Graves' ophthalmopathy. Donor details come from another sample of the same person, matched by shared clones. The DNA is as follows: TGCAGCCAGCAACAGGGCTTCAACACTGAAGCTTTCTTT. Translated, it reads CSQQQGFNTEAFF.